The present entry profiles one T cell receptor (beta chain) with its context. Authors' data handling: Reference gene primers were amplified, and this amplification served to estimate nucleated cell counts. Here immunoSEQ multiplex PCR was the method, and the copy in TCRdb shows in-frame clones only, minus some. V and J calls plus clone size are reproduced from that table; the DNA served to infer D and trimming. The repertoire holds 250,000 to 350,000 clones, with 85% to 90% as singletons. The sample belongs to a study of blood T cell repertoires in COVID-19. Study summary: Recovery meant two consecutive negative NP/OP PCR tests, professional clearance, or resolved symptoms. PBMCs, B-cell-depleted T cells, or T cells provided the cDNA or gDNA that made up the material. Spain, Italy and the United States supplied samples that represented acute and convalescent COVID-19.

The V gene end was trimmed by 4 bases and the J gene end by 6 bases; junction bases not matched to a gene: 6. The CDR3 runs 15 residues. The germline CDR1 and CDR2 sequences are MDHEN and SYDVKM. Input material: PBMCs or T cells enriched from blood (not recorded which). The clonotype originates from a woman aged 55-70 years in a cohort exposed to, infected with or recovered from COVID-19 (not recorded which). The chain joins TRBV28 to TRBJ1-5; 10 bases are shared with TRBD1. The CDR3 region has the DNA TGTGCCAGCAGTTCGGACAGGGGGAGAGGTCAGCCCCAGCATTTT. It specifies CASSSDRGRGQPQHF.